What follows is one T cell receptor (beta chain) and its context. This clonotype has ten or more counts. No cognate antigen has been identified for it. Base qualities are not recorded, but no much larger clone differs from it by a single base. These data originate in a study of molecular identifiers for immune sequencing clone quantification (dated by TCRdb to between 2018 and 2020). Regarding the research as a whole: For a replicate experiment, the RNA from either about 20,000 or 100,000 naive CD8 T cells was divided into five aliquots, and four of those aliquots went on to sequencing. The study was a methods study using CD8 T cells to benchmark molecular-identifier clustering-based TCR repertoire sequencing (MIDCIRS) and TCR RNA copy counting.

Study-wide conclusions, independent of this receptor: The naive libraries included spiked-in Jurkat TCR RNA (roughly 9 copies' worth), and this RNA is not part of the donor repertoire. Identical TCR molecules sharing a barcode could cause highly expanded clone sizes to be underestimated. Roughly 2.8 recovered TCR RNA copies per cell were obtained by modeling, versus 9 to 10 by digital PCR, implying a capture efficiency of about 30%. Without barcode sub-clustering, chimeric consensus sequences inflated TCR diversity; chimeras reached as high as 47%. In CMV-specific effector cells, clones with more than 20 RNA copies contained over 99% of molecules, whereas in naive cells such clones contained under 1% of molecules. Spiked-in Jurkat TCR RNA equal to a single cell's worth was reported to be detectable even within 1,100,000 naive CD8 T cells.

Libraries of naive CD8 T cells were built from around 20,000 to 1,000,000 sorted cells, with 10%, 30% or 50% of the purified RNA used. Naive CD8 T cells, defined as CD8+CD4-CCR7+CD45RA+, were FACS-sorted into RLT Plus buffer on a BD FACSAria II. Detection sensitivity was tested by spiking Jurkat RNA equal to around 11 TCR copies' worth into samples containing roughly 19,000-1,000,000 naive CD8 T cells. CD8 T cells were enriched with RosetteSep CD8+ T Cell Enrichment Cocktail and Ficoll-Paque, followed by ACK red cell lysis. Germline trimming amounts to 6 bases on V and 3 bases on J, with 8 as the count of junction bases outside the gene matches. From its cysteine to its phenylalanine, the CDR3 spans 15 amino acids. Just the 45-base CDR3 DNA is kept, in frame starting at base 1. CDR1 is given as MNHEY and CDR2 as SVGAGI, both from the germline V gene. Preparation of the library involved PCR. These reads were obtained on an Illumina HiSeq 4000. Bulk TCR libraries were prepared as previously described, using TCR primers listed in Table S5. Total RNA was purified with the Qiagen AllPrep DNA/RNA kit. Before analysis, reads from multiple sequencing runs of one library were combined. Regarding the original processing steps: Reads were retained only if their TCR constant sequence matched exactly, and those retained reads were trimmed to 150 nt and grouped according to their 12-nt molecular barcodes. Reads inside each barcode group were sub-clustered using a 15% Levenshtein threshold, and a quality-weighted consensus sequence was constructed for each RNA molecule. Non-functional sequences were removed, as were lower-count sequences one edit away from another. Barcode sub-clusters with fewer than 20% of the maximum read count were removed, based on fitting two negative binomial distributions. TCRdb passed the public sequencing reads through fastp at Q25 and MiXCR, retaining productive beta sequences. Here each entry gathers all rows of one CDR3 protein and keeps the most common genes and DNA. Clone size and V and J calls follow TCRdb, not the original study. The sample contains 300,000 to 350,000 distinct CDR3 sequences, about 20% of them found a single time. 0.81% of the sample is held by the ten biggest clonotypes.

The specimen sequenced was naive CD8+ T cells from blood, with Jurkat cell RNA spiked in. Interpreted using the paper, the cell subset or site label stands for: FACS-sorted CD8+CD4-CCR7+CD45RA+ naive T cells. The receptor was isolated from a human donor in good health. Some libraries in this study had Jurkat cell RNA spiked in. The sequence is built from TRBV6-5 and TRBJ1-3, and TRBD1 aligns with 7 junction nucleotides. The CDR3 amino acid sequence is: CASRMGQSNGNTIYF. The nucleotide sequence is TGTGCCAGCAGGATGGGACAGAGTAATGGAAACACCATATATTTT.